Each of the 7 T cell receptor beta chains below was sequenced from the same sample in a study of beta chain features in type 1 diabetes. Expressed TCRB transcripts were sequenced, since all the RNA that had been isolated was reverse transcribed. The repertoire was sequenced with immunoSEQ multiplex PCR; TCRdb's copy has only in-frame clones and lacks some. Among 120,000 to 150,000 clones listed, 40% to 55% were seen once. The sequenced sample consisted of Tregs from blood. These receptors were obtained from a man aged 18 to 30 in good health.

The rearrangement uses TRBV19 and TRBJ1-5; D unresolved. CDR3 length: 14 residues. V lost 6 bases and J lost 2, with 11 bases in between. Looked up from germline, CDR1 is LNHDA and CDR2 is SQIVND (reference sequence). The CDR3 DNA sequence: TGTGCCAGTAGAGAGAGGGTACGCAATCAGCCCCAGCATTTT. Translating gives CASRERVRNQPQHF.

The CDR3 loop is CASSLHGSYGYTF. The DNA of the CDR3 is TGTGCCAGCAGCTTACACGGGAGCTATGGCTACACCTTC. This sequence joins TRBV7-9 and TRBJ1-2, with D hard to call. Between the trimmed V and J ends, which lost 2 bases and 4 bases, there was a span of 8 bases. From germline, CDR1 is SEHNR and CDR2 FQNEAQ (reference sequence). This CDR3 is built from 13 residues.

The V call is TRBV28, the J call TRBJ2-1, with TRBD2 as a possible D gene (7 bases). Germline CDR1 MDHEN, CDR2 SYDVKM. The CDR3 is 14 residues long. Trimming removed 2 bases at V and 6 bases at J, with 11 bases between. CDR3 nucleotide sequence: TGTGCCAGCAGTTTAACAGGGAGGGGCAATGAGCAGTTCTTC. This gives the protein CASSLTGRGNEQFF. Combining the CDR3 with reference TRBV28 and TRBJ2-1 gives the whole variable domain DVKVTQSSRYLVKRTGEKVFLECVQDMDHENMFWYRQDPGLGLRLIYFSYDVKMKEKGDIPEGYSVSREKKERFSLILESASTNQTSMYLCASSLTGRGNEQFFGPGTRLTVL.

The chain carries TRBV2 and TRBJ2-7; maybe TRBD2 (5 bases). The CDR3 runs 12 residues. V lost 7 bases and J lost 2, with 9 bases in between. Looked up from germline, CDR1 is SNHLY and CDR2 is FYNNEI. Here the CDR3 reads CASKAGTYEQYF. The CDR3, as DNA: TGTGCCAGCAAGGCCGGGACCTACGAGCAGTACTTC.

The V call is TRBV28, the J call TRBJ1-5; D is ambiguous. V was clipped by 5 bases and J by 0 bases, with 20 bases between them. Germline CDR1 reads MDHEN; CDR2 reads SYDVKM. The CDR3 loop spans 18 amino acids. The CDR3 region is CASSPPWRAINSNQPQHF. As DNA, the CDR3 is TGTGCCAGCAGTCCCCCGTGGAGGGCGATTAATAGCAATCAGCCCCAGCATTTT.

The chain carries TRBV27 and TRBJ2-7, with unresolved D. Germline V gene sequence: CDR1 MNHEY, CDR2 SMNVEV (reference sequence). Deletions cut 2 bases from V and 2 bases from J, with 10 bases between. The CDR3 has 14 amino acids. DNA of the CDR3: TGTGCCAGCAGTTTAGGCCCTCCCACCTACGAGCAGTACTTC. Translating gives CASSLGPPTYEQYF.

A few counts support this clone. The CDR3 reads CASSRGHLYEQYF. The CDR3 DNA follows: TGCGCCAGCAGCCGCGGACACCTCTACGAGCAGTACTTC. V is TRBV4-1 and J is TRBJ2-7; D is possibly TRBD1 (5 bases). CDR1 MGHRA and CDR2 YSYEKL come from the germline V gene. This CDR3 contains 13 residues. V lost 4 bases and J 3 bases, leaving 10 bases between the germline ends.